This TCR beta chain stems from a study of T cells in Graves' hyperthyroidism and ophthalmopathy. As for the study in general: The authors collected peripheral blood at initial diagnosis, before any treatment. Study results and caveats: Ophthalmopathy was told apart from stable hyperthyroidism by a 13 V-J model. In the blood, most expanded thyroid clonotypes above 0.001 appeared as well.

CDR1 is LGHNA and CDR2 is YSLEER in the germline V gene. V lost 4 bases to trimming and J lost 4 bases, with 16 bases between them. The CDR3 loop spans 15 amino acids. Amplified TCR beta CDR3 regions derived from RNA transcripts. The HTBI set primed first-round TCR CDR3 RT-PCR. Using its own MiXCR run on the multiplex PCR reads, TCRdb lists one record per CDR3 protein. This sample yields approximately 600,000 distinct CDR3 sequences, of which around 20% are seen a single time; approximately 30% belongs to the top ten. Extraction of PBMCs used approximately 10 ml of fresh peripheral blood. With regard to this clonotype: The antigen is not known.

Material for sequencing was blood. This TCR derives from a man aged 25 to 40 with Graves' ophthalmopathy. The rearrangement joins TRBV4-3 to TRBJ2-5; tentatively, D is TRBD1 (6 bases). The CDR3: CASSRTSGDRETQYF. CDR3 coding DNA: TGCGCCAGCAGCCGTACTTCAGGGGATCGAGAGACCCAGTACTTC.